One T cell receptor beta chain is described in this entry. V was cut by 2 bases and J by 8 bases, with 7 bases left in between. The CDR3 covers 13 residues. Looked up from germline, CDR1 is ENHRY and CDR2 is SYGVKD. The source of the sample is a study of blood T cell repertoires in COVID-19. Under the authors' procedure: Estimates of nucleated cell counts were drawn from the amplification of reference gene primers. TCRdb keeps only in-frame clones here, not all; method: immunoSEQ multiplex PCR. The V and J calls and clone size are taken from that table; D and trimming were inferred from the DNA. This sample yields 50,000 or so clones, of which roughly 83% are seen a single time; roughly three fifths belongs to the top ten.

V usage is TRBV10-3 and J usage is TRBJ1-6; a weak D match, TRBD1 (6 bases). The TCR comes from a man aged 70-80 years with acute or convalescent COVID-19. Material: peripheral blood. Here the CDR3 reads CAISEAGDSPLHF. CDR3 DNA sequence: TGTGCCATCAGTGAGGCAGGGGATTCACCCCTCCACTTT.